The 12 T cell receptor beta chains given below trace back to one sample, sequenced in a study of T cells after yellow fever vaccination (dated by TCRdb to 2018 to 2020). This specimen's treatment or condition label, per the study, means: live attenuated yellow fever vaccine strain. The library was prepared using 5' RACE. Sequencer: Illumina NovaSeq 6000. The public reads were run again by TCRdb, first through fastp at Q25 and then through MiXCR, and only productive beta chains were kept. Rows with one shared CDR3 protein collapse into an entry with the most common genes and DNA. This sample is represented by some 300,000 distinct CDR3 sequences; around 9.3% of them were singletons. The ten largest clonotypes hold about 3.5% of the sample. Here the sequenced sample was CD4+ T cells sorted from PBMCs, taken 5 days after the yellow fever booster vaccination. The receptors were gathered from a man aged 18 to 30 who received the YFV17D yellow fever vaccine.

This clonotype turned up a few times. The genes are TRBV9 and TRBJ1-4; D is uncertain. Germline V CDR1 and CDR2: SGDLS, YYNGEE. V lost 1 base, J lost 0 bases, and 10 bases lay in between. This CDR3 region has 16 residues. CDR3 bases: TGTGCCAGCAGCGTAACCCCATCTGCAACTAATGAAAAACTGTTTTTT. Protein: CASSVTPSATNEKLFF.

The chain employs TRBV7-2 and TRBJ2-3; D possibly corresponds to TRBD1 (6 bases). The CDR3 length is 15 residues. Looked up from germline, CDR1 is SGHTA and CDR2 is FQGNSA. V was shortened by 1 base and J by 4 bases, with 12 bases between the two germline ends. CDR3 DNA sequence: TGTGCCAGCAGCTTAGGGACAGCGCGGGCAGATACGCAGTATTTT. As protein: CASSLGTARADTQYF.

This clonotype has only a few counts. The chain employs TRBV4-3 and TRBJ2-5; a possible D gene is TRBD1 (5 bases). This CDR3 contains 14 residues. Trimming pared 2 bases from V and 2 bases from J, leaving 9 bases between. CDR1 is LGHNA, CDR2 YSLEER, per germline. The CDR3 spells CASSQSQGQETQYF. The CDR3 nucleotides are TGCGCCAGCAGCCAATCTCAGGGTCAAGAGACCCAGTACTTC.

The rearrangement joins TRBV9 to TRBJ1-2; 10 nucleotides align to TRBD1. The junction had 8 bases not matched to a gene; V was cut back by 1 base and J by 2 bases. The CDR3 totals 17 residues. Germline CDR1 SGDLS, CDR2 YYNGEE. The chain's CDR3 is CASSVSSGTGANYGYTF. The CDR3 DNA reads TGTGCCAGCAGCGTATCCTCGGGGACAGGGGCCAACTATGGCTACACCTTC.

This clonotype came up a few times. Here the CDR3 reads CASSPQGGGTYNSPLHF. Here the CDR3 DNA reads TGTGCCAGCAGCCCCCAGGGGGGAGGAACCTATAATTCACCCCTCCACTTT. This chain uses TRBV4-2 with TRBJ1-6, with 7 nucleotides matching TRBD1. The CDR3 totals 17 residues. The germline V gene has CDR1 LGHNA and CDR2 YNFKEQ. V shed 4 bases and J 2 bases; nucleotides not matched to a gene: 8.

This clonotype was counted a few times. The chain has TRBV6-5 and TRBJ1-6; the match to TRBD1 covers 8 bases. Germline V CDR1 and CDR2: MNHEY, SVGAGI. The CDR3 loop spans 15 amino acids. Losses at the gene ends were 2 bases for V and 13 bases for J; bases not matched to a gene: 10. The CDR3 coding sequence is TGTGCCAGCAGTTACCAATGGGACAGGTCGAATCCCCTCCACTTT. This translates into CASSYQWDRSNPLHF.

The chain joins TRBV9 to TRBJ1-3; TRBD1 matches at 11 bases. Germline loops: CDR1 SGDLS, CDR2 YYNGEE. This CDR3 comprises 15 residues. V trimming: 7 bases; J trimming: 3 bases; junction bases outside the gene matches: 6. CDR3 protein: CASGPGTGGGNTIYF. In DNA, the CDR3 is TGTGCCAGCGGACCCGGGACAGGGGGTGGAAACACCATATATTTT.

This clonotype has a handful of counts. The CDR3 region is CASSSRDPRTDTQYF. The CDR3 DNA follows: TGTGCCAGCAGCTCCCGGGACCCTCGCACAGATACGCAGTATTTT. V usage is TRBV7-6 and J usage is TRBJ2-3; TRBD1 or TRBD2 may be the D gene (5 bases each). From germline, CDR1 is SGHVS and CDR2 FNYEAQ. The CDR3 consists of 15 residues. Trimming pared 4 bases from V and 1 base from J, leaving 12 bases between.

The chain joins TRBV12-3 or TRBV12-4 to TRBJ1-4; TRBD1 matches 11 bases. Unmatched junction bases numbered 7, after V lost 4 bases and J lost 9 bases. The length of the CDR3 is 15 residues. CDR3 nucleotides: TGTGCCAGCAGTTCCCTTGGACAGGGGGCCCAAAAACTGTTTTTT. Translation: CASSSLGQGAQKLFF.

This clonotype was recorded many times. A junction boundary mismatches the germline segment, possibly from a read error. The CDR3 DNA sequence: TGTGCCAGCAGTCTATCGGGGGGGCCCCAGCATTTT. It is translated as CASSLSGGPQHF. V and J are TRBV27 and TRBJ1-5, with TRBD1 as a possible D gene (5 bases). Per germline, CDR1 MNHEY and CDR2 SMNVEV (reference sequence). The CDR3 runs to 12 residues.

Only a few counts were recorded for this clonotype. The chain employs TRBV20-1 and TRBJ1-2; perhaps TRBD1 as D (6 bases). CDR1 is DFQATT, CDR2 SNEGSKA, per germline (reference sequence). The V end lost 8 bases, the J end lost 6 bases, and 22 bases lay between the germline ends. The CDR3 spans 14 residues. The CDR3 region is CSPNTGYGSDGYTF. CDR3 bases: TGCAGTCCTAACACAGGGTATGGGTCGGATGGCTACACCTTC.

Details on this clonotype: It is likely a read error, because the conserved phenylalanine at the end of the CDR3 is missing. V and J are TRBV7-2 and TRBJ2-3; D call uncertain. Deletions cut 0 bases from V and 8 bases from J, with 9 bases between. The CDR3 totals 13 residues. Germline assignment: CDR1 SGHTA and CDR2 FQGNSA. The CDR3 coding sequence is TGTGCCAGCAGCTTAGCGGCGGTCGGTACGCAGTATATT. It encodes CASSLAAVGTQYI.